The clone carrying this T cell receptor beta chain was detected a few times. Data came from immunoSEQ multiplex PCR; TCRdb stores just in-frame clones and leaves some out. The sample includes some 190,000 clones, roughly 84% seen only once; the top ten take around 3.1%. Germline V CDR1 and CDR2: SEHNR, FQNEAQ (reference sequence). CDR3 length: 14 residues. Trimming took 2 bases from V and 6 from J, leaving 11 bases between them. The sample belongs to a study of blood T cell repertoires in COVID-19. This receptor was identified in a woman under 40 who had been exposed to COVID-19. Material: PBMCs or T cells enriched from blood (not recorded which). V usage is TRBV7-9 and J usage is TRBJ2-1; D is ambiguous. CDR3 sequence reads: CASSLRVVVNEQFF. The CDR3 DNA sequence: TGTGCCAGCAGCTTAAGAGTGGTAGTCAATGAGCAGTTCTTC.